The 22 T cell receptor beta chains reported below all come from one sample, sequenced in a study of blood T cell repertoires in COVID-19. Sequenced by immunoSEQ multiplex PCR; TCRdb stores in-frame clones only, minus some. The sample lists fewer than 400,000 clones; around 84% were seen once. The sample comprised peripheral blood. The source of these receptors is a woman under 30 with acute or convalescent COVID-19.

V is TRBV7-9 and J is TRBJ1-2; a weak D match, TRBD1 (5 bases). Germline V gives CDR1 SEHNR, CDR2 FQNEAQ (reference sequence). V was pared by 5 bases and J by 12 bases, with 13 bases between. The CDR3 runs 11 residues. The CDR3 here is CASSLSSTDTF. The CDR3 bases are TGTGCCAGCAGCCTTTCTTCGACAGACACCTTC.

V and J are TRBV3-1 (or the pseudogene TRBV3-2) and TRBJ2-3; 9 nucleotides align to TRBD2. This CDR3 has 17 amino acids. J was trimmed by 6 bases and V by 4 bases; bases with no gene match: 14. Germline-derived CDR1 and CDR2 are LGHDT and YNNKEL (reference sequence). For the CDR3, the DNA is TGTGCCAGCAGCCTCCATCCCGGGACTAGCAGAAGGGATACGCAGTATTTT. Amino acid sequence: CASSLHPGTSRRDTQYF.

This clone was seen only a few times. The chain links TRBV7-3 to TRBJ1-4; TRBD1 matches at 9 bases. The V gene end was trimmed by 0 bases and the J gene end by 8 bases; junction bases not matched to a gene: 4. This CDR3 comprises 15 residues. CDR1 is SGHTA and CDR2 is FQGTGA in the germline V gene. The CDR3 is CASSLTGTGREKLFF. CDR3 in DNA: TGTGCCAGCAGCTTAACCGGGACAGGGCGGGAAAAACTGTTTTTT.

The chain links TRBV27 to TRBJ2-7, with D perhaps TRBD1 (5 bases). The V end was cut by 0 bases, the J end by 3 bases, with 12 bases between. The CDR3 loop spans 15 amino acids. The germline V gene has CDR1 MNHEY and CDR2 SMNVEV (reference sequence). CDR3 protein: CASSLSGHLHYEQYF. CDR3 coding DNA: TGTGCCAGCAGTTTATCCGGACATTTACACTACGAGCAGTACTTC.

This chain connects TRBV18 to TRBJ2-7; D may be TRBD2 (6 bases). The germline V gene has CDR1 KGHSH and CDR2 LQKENI. The CDR3 runs 12 residues. The ends were cut back, 4 bases at V and 5 bases at J, with 9 bases in the middle. The CDR3 coding sequence is TGTGCCAGCTCACGCGGGGCCCACGAGCAGTACTTC. Translation: CASSRGAHEQYF.

CDR3 in amino acids: CASSLRFMNTEAFF. CDR3 DNA: TGTGCCAGCAGTTTACGGTTCATGAACACTGAAGCTTTCTTT. The chain links TRBV27 to TRBJ1-1; D remains ambiguous. The CDR3 covers 14 residues. V lost 2 bases and J 0 bases, leaving 7 bases between the germline ends. Germline CDR1 MNHEY, CDR2 SMNVEV (reference sequence).

This clone has just a few counts. Other DNA sequences in the same sample also yield this CDR3. The chain employs TRBV5-1 and TRBJ1-1, with a weak D call TRBD1 (6 bases). V lost 2 bases and J 6 bases, leaving 14 bases between the germline ends. The CDR3 has 14 amino acids. Germline V gene lookup returns CDR1 SGHRS and CDR2 YFSETQ. CDR3 protein: CASSFTGTTAEAFF. Written as DNA, the CDR3 is TGCGCCAGCAGCTTCACCGGGACAACGGCTGAAGCTTTCTTT.

This chain connects TRBV19 to TRBJ2-1; 12 nucleotides agree with TRBD2. CDR3 size: 13 residues. Germline assignment: CDR1 LNHDA and CDR2 SQIVND (reference sequence). Trimming at V came to 8 bases and at J to 8 bases, leaving 4 bases not matched to a gene. The CDR3 sequence: CASSSGRGYEQFF. The CDR3 nucleotides read TGTGCCAGTTCTAGCGGGAGGGGCTATGAGCAGTTCTTC.

This chain joins TRBV5-1 and TRBJ2-7; 7 bases align to TRBD2. CDR1 SGHRS and CDR2 YFSETQ come from the germline V gene. The CDR3 is 14 residues long. After removal of 4 bases from V and 6 bases from J, the junction contained 10 bases not matched to a gene. The CDR3 sequence: CASSPPTGRSEQYF. The CDR3, as DNA: TGCGCCAGCAGCCCCCCCACCGGGAGGAGCGAGCAGTACTTC. Full variable domain (rest looked up from reference TRBV5-1 and TRBJ2-7): KAGVTQTPRYLIKTRGQQVTLSCSPISGHRSVSWYQQTPGQGLQFLFEYFSETQRNKGNFPGRFSGRQFSNSRSEMNVSTLELGDSALYLCASSPPTGRSEQYFGPGTRLTVT.

The chain has TRBV6-5 and TRBJ2-2, with 8 nucleotides matching TRBD1. Germline V lookup: CDR1 MNHEY, CDR2 SVGAGI. The CDR3 has 15 amino acids. J gave up 5 bases and V 7 bases, and 9 bases lay outside the gene matches. The chain's CDR3 is CASTSSRGRTGELFF. For the CDR3, the DNA is TGTGCCAGCACCTCCTCCAGGGGGCGGACCGGGGAGCTGTTTTTT.

The V gene is TRBV19, the J gene TRBJ2-7; maybe TRBD1 (5 bases). This CDR3 contains 14 residues. V lost 5 bases and J 3 bases, leaving 14 bases between the germline ends. Germline V gene data show CDR1 as LNHDA and CDR2 as SQIVND (reference sequence). CDR3 loop: CASSGALFFYEQYF. DNA of the CDR3: TGTGCCAGTAGTGGGGCGCTATTTTTCTACGAGCAGTACTTC.

This sequence joins TRBV13 and TRBJ1-3; 7 bases fit TRBD1. J gave up 4 bases and V 4 bases, and 4 bases lay outside the gene matches. This CDR3 comprises 14 residues. From germline, CDR1 is PRHDT and CDR2 FYEKMQ (reference sequence). The CDR3 region is CASSSRDRGNTIYF. The CDR3 coding sequence is TGTGCCAGCAGCTCCCGGGACAGAGGAAACACCATATATTTT.

This chain uses TRBV19 with TRBJ1-2; 7 bases are a match to TRBD1. The CDR3 spans 14 residues. With V trimmed by 4 bases and J by 5 bases, 7 bases remained unmatched. Germline CDR1 is LNHDA and CDR2 is SQIVND (reference sequence). CDR3 sequence: CASSRRGRDYGYTF. The CDR3 bases are TGTGCCAGTAGTAGGAGGGGGCGAGATTATGGCTACACCTTC.

CDR3 bases: TGTGCCAGCAGCCCCAAAGGGGAAAAACTTAACTATGGCTACACCTTC. This sequence encodes CASSPKGEKLNYGYTF. The chain recombines TRBV7-8 with TRBJ1-2; weak D call: TRBD1 (5 bases). The V end lost 5 bases, the J end lost 1 base, and 17 bases lay between the germline ends. Per the germline V gene, CDR1 is SGHVS and CDR2 is FQNEAQ. The length of the CDR3 is 16 residues.

The V and J genes are TRBV7-9 and TRBJ2-1, with 10 bases that match TRBD2. The CDR3 length is 14 residues. J was trimmed by 7 bases and V by 5 bases; bases with no gene match: 5. Germline CDR1 is SEHNR and CDR2 is FQNEAQ (reference sequence). CDR3 sequence (DNA): TGTGCCAGCAGCGTACCGGGACTAGCGAATGAGCAGTTCTTC. Translating gives CASSVPGLANEQFF.

The genes are TRBV6-5 and TRBJ2-3; 7 bases align to TRBD2. Trimming cost V 7 bases and J 4 bases; bases outside gene matches: 8. CDR3 length: 14 residues. Germline CDR1 and CDR2: MNHEY and SVGAGI. The chain's CDR3 is CASTAGVRPDTQYF. CDR3 coding DNA: TGTGCCAGCACTGCGGGGGTACGACCAGATACGCAGTATTTT.

This clone has just a few counts. The J gene is TRBJ2-2, the V gene TRBV6-1; weak D call: TRBD2 (5 bases). Trimming took 0 bases from V and 3 from J, leaving 5 bases between them. The CDR3 runs to 14 residues. Germline loops: CDR1 MNHNS, CDR2 SASEGT. This chain's CDR3 is CASSEAGDTGELFF. CDR3 nucleotide sequence: TGTGCCAGCAGTGAAGCGGGAGACACCGGGGAGCTGTTTTTT.

The chain joins TRBV19 to TRBJ1-6, with D uncertain. The ends were cut back, 0 bases at V and 14 bases at J, with 14 bases in the middle. The V gene's germline CDR1 is LNHDA and CDR2 SQIVND (reference sequence). The CDR3 has 14 amino acids. CDR3 DNA sequence: TGTGCCAGTAGTATAGATCGGTGGACTAAGTCCCTCCACTTT. It translates to CASSIDRWTKSLHF.

The J gene is TRBJ2-1, the V gene TRBV18, with TRBD2 matching over 13 bases. This CDR3 spans 17 amino acids. J was trimmed by 8 bases and V by 3 bases; bases with no gene match: 10. CDR1 and CDR2 from the germline V gene are KGHSH and LQKENI. The CDR3 protein is CASSPRTSGSGIDEQFF. Here the CDR3 DNA reads TGTGCCAGCTCACCTAGGACTAGCGGGAGTGGTATCGATGAGCAGTTCTTC.

With regard to this clone: Additional DNA sequences in this sample encode the identical CDR3. This chain links TRBV9 with TRBJ1-2, with 7 bases identical to TRBD1. V shed 0 bases, J shed 0 bases, and the junction held 2 bases outside the gene matches. Germline CDR1 reads SGDLS; CDR2 reads YYNGEE. The CDR3 loop spans 15 amino acids. The CDR3: CASSVGQGANYGYTF. The CDR3 DNA reads as TGTGCCAGCAGCGTAGGACAGGGTGCTAACTATGGCTACACCTTC.

The rearrangement uses TRBV25-1 and TRBJ1-2; D may be TRBD1 (5 bases). CDR1 and CDR2 from the germline V gene are MGHDK and SYGVNS. This CDR3 has 14 residues. Trimming took 2 bases from V and 5 from J, leaving 12 bases between them. The CDR3 region has the DNA TGTGCCAGCAGTGAAGCGCGGGGGGTTTATGGCTACACCTTC. Its translation: CASSEARGVYGYTF.

This chain links TRBV28 with TRBJ1-1, with 7 bases matching TRBD1. Germline V gene sequence: CDR1 MDHEN, CDR2 SYDVKM. V lost 4 bases to trimming and J lost 4 bases; unmatched junction nucleotides: 9. This CDR3 spans 15 amino acids. The CDR3 is CASSSRGELSTEAFF. The CDR3 DNA is TGTGCCAGCAGTTCCAGGGGGGAGTTGAGCACTGAAGCTTTCTTT.